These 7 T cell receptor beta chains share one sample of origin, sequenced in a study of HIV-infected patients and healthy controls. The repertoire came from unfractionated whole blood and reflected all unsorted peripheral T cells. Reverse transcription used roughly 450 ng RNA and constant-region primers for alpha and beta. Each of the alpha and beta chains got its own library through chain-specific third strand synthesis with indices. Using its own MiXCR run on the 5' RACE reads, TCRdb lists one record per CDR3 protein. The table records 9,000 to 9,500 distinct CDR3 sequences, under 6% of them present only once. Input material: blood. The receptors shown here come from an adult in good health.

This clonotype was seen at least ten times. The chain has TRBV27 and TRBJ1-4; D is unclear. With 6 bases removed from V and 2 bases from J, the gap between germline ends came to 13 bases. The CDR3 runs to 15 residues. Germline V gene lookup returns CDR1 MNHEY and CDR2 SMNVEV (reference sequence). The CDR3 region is CASSPVFSTNEKLFF. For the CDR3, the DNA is TGTGCCAGCAGCCCAGTATTTTCGACTAATGAAAAACTGTTTTTT.

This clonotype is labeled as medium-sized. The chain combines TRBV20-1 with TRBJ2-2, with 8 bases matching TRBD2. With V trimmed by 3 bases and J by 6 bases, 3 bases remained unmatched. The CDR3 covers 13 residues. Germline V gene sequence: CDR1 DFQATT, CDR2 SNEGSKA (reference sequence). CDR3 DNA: TGCAGTGCTAGCGGGAGGGGTCCCGGGGAGCTGTTTTTT. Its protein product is CSASGRGPGELFF.

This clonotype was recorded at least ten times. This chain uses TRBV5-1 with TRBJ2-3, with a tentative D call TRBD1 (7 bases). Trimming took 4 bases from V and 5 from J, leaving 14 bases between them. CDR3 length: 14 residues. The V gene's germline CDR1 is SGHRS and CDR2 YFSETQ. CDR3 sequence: CASSVSGGGDTQYF. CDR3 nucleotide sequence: TGCGCCAGCAGCGTTTCAGGGGGAGGAGATACGCAGTATTTT.

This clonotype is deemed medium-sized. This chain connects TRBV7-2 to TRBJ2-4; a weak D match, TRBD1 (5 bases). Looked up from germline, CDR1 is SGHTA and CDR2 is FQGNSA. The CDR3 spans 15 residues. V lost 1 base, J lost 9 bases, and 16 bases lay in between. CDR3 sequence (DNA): TGTGCCAGCAGCTTAGAAGGGCCAGGGCGGTCCATTCAGTACTTC. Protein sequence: CASSLEGPGRSIQYF.

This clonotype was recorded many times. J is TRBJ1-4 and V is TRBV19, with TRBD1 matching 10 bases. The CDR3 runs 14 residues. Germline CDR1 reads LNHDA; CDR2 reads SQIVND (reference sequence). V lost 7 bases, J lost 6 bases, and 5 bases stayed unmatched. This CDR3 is CASTPGQGHEKLFF. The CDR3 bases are TGTGCCAGTACCCCGGGACAGGGGCATGAAAAACTGTTTTTT. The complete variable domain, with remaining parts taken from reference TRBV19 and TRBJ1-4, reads DGGITQSPKYLFRKEGQNVTLSCEQNLNHDAMYWYRQDPGQGLRLIYYSQIVNDFQKGDIAEGYSVSREKKESFPLTVTSAQKNPTAFYLCASTPGQGHEKLFFGSGTQLSVL.

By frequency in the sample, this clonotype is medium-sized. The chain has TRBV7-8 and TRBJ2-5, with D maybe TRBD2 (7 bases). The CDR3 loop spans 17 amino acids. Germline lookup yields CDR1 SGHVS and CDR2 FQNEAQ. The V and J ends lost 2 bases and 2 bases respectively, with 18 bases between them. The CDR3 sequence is CASSLTLGGAKQETQYF. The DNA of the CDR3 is TGTGCCAGCAGCTTAACATTAGGGGGGGCAAAGCAAGAGACCCAGTACTTC.

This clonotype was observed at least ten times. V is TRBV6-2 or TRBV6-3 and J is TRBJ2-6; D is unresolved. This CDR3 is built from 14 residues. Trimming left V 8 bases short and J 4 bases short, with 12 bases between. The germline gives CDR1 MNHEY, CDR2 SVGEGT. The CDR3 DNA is TGTGCCAGCGAATCGACGGCGGGGGCCAACGTCCTGACTTTC. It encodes CASESTAGANVLTF.